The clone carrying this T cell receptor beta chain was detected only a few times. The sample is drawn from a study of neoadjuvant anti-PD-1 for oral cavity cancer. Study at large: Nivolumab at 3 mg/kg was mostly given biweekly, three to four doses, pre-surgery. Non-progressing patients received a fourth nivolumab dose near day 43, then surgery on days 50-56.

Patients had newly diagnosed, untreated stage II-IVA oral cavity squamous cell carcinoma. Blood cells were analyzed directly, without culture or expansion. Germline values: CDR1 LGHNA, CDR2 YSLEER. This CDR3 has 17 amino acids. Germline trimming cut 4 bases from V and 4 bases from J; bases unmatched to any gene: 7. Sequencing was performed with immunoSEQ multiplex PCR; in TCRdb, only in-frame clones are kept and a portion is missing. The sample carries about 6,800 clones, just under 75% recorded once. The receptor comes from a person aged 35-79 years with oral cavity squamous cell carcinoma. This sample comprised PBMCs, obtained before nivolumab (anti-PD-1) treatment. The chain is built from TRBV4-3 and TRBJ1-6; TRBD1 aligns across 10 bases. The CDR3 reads CASSRSTGGSYNSPLHF. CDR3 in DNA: TGCGCCAGCAGCCGATCGACAGGGGGCTCTTATAATTCACCCCTCCACTTT.